The clone carrying this TCR beta chain was recorded many times. It was RNA transcripts that yielded the amplified TCR beta CDR3 regions. First-round RT-PCR of the TCR CDR3 relied on the HTBI primer set. TCRdb re-called the multiplex PCR reads through MiXCR, storing one row per CDR3 protein. The sample lists 240,000 or so distinct CDR3 sequences, over 15% occurring once. The authors took PBMCs from 8 to 10 ml fresh peripheral blood. This entry comes from a study of T cells in Graves' hyperthyroidism and ophthalmopathy. CDR3 length: 15 amino acids. Between the trimmed V and J ends, which lost 4 bases and 7 bases, there was a span of 19 bases. The V gene's germline CDR1 is SEHNR and CDR2 FQNEAQ (reference sequence).

The TCR sequence derives from a woman under 30 with Graves' ophthalmopathy. V usage is TRBV7-9 and J usage is TRBJ1-1, with D possibly TRBD1 on 5 matching bases. Material for sequencing was blood. The CDR3 sequence is CASSYQSGGRDEAFF. In DNA, the CDR3 is TGTGCCAGCAGCTATCAGTCCGGGGGACGTGATGAAGCTTTCTTT.